The 12 T cell receptor beta chains in this list originate from one sample, sequenced in a study of blood T cell repertoires in COVID-19. Profiled with immunoSEQ multiplex PCR; TCRdb holds only in-frame clones, not every one. The table lists approximately 190,000 clones, about 85% of them singletons. The sequencing input was peripheral blood. Source of these receptors: a man aged 65-85 years with active or convalescent COVID-19.

This chain connects TRBV18 to TRBJ2-3; D not resolved. The CDR3 has 16 amino acids. Germline lookup yields CDR1 KGHSH and CDR2 LQKENI. Trimming took 3 bases from V and 0 from J, leaving 13 bases between them. CDR3 sequence (DNA): TGTGCCAGCTCACCTACGAGCCAAATTAGCACAGATACGCAGTATTTT. This translates into CASSPTSQISTDTQYF.

About this clone: The junction does not match germline at one end; this may be a read error. The rearrangement uses TRBV9 and TRBJ2-7; weak D call: TRBD2 (6 bases). Germline CDR1 is SGDLS and CDR2 is YYNGEE. The CDR3 covers 15 residues. CDR3 nucleotides: TGTGCCGGCAGCGTAGCCGGGGGAGAGTTCTACGAGCAGTACTTC. Its protein is CAGSVAGGEFYEQYF.

The chain combines TRBV5-8 with TRBJ2-1, with 7 bases aligning to TRBD2. With 3 bases clipped from V and 0 bases from J, the junction kept 6 bases outside the gene matches. The CDR3 has 16 residues. The germline CDR1 and CDR2 sequences are SGHTS and YDEGEE. The CDR3 protein is CASSSLAGPSYNEQFF. The CDR3 region has the DNA TGTGCCAGCAGCTCCTTAGCGGGCCCCTCCTACAATGAGCAGTTCTTC. The whole variable domain, filled in from reference TRBV5-8 and TRBJ2-1, reads EAGVTQSPTHLIKTRGQQATLRCSPISGHTSVYWYQQALGLGLQFLLWYDEGEERNRGNFPPRFSGRQFPNYSSELNVNALELEDSALYLCASSSLAGPSYNEQFFGPGTRLTVL.

This CDR3 is CASSQTSSTGELFF. The CDR3 DNA is TGTGCCAGCAGTCAAACTAGTTCCACCGGGGAGCTGTTTTTT. The chain employs TRBV7-9 and TRBJ2-2, with D maybe TRBD2 (5 bases). The CDR3 totals 14 residues. The ends were cut back, 6 bases at V and 4 bases at J, with 12 bases in the middle. Germline CDR1 SEHNR, CDR2 FQNEAQ (reference sequence).

The V call is TRBV7-9, the J call TRBJ2-7, with a weak D call TRBD1 (6 bases). The V gene lost 2 bases and the J gene lost 3 bases, with 11 bases spanning the gap. This CDR3 comprises 14 residues. Germline V CDR1 and CDR2: SEHNR, FQNEAQ (reference sequence). The chain's CDR3 is CASSLRGGSYEQYF. The CDR3 DNA is TGTGCCAGCAGCTTAAGAGGGGGAAGCTACGAGCAGTACTTC. The complete variable domain, with remaining parts taken from reference TRBV7-9 and TRBJ2-7, reads DTGVSQNPRHKITKRGQNVTFRCDPISEHNRLYWYRQTLGQGPEFLTYFQNEAQLEKSRLLSDRFSAERPKGSFSTLEIQRTEQGDSAMYLCASSLRGGSYEQYFGPGTRLTVT.

This CDR3 reads CASSPIQNTEAFF. CDR3 DNA sequence: TGTGCCAGCAGTCCTATCCAGAACACTGAAGCTTTCTTT. J is TRBJ1-1 and V is TRBV12-3 or TRBV12-4; D is undetermined. Trimming took off 5 bases at V and 1 base at J, with 8 bases between the two ends. There are 13 residues in the CDR3.

This clone has a handful of counts. V is TRBV7-9 and J is TRBJ2-3, with TRBD1 as a possible D gene (6 bases). The CDR3 length is 15 residues. The V end lost 1 base, the J end lost 6 bases, and 14 bases lay between the germline ends. Germline CDR1 SEHNR, CDR2 FQNEAQ (reference sequence). CDR3 bases: TGTGCCAGCAGCTTAGTTACCGGCCAGGGGGATACGCAGTATTTT. As protein: CASSLVTGQGDTQYF.

The chain uses TRBV3-1 (or the pseudogene TRBV3-2) and TRBJ2-7; 8 bases agree with TRBD2. V trimming: 2 bases; J trimming: 12 bases; junction bases outside the gene matches: 9. CDR1 is LGHDT and CDR2 is YNNKEL in the germline V gene (reference sequence). There are 13 residues in the CDR3. CDR3 DNA: TGTGCCAGCAGCCAAAGGTCCAGCGGGAGACGGTACTTC. Translating it yields CASSQRSSGRRYF.

CDR3 in amino acids: CASSESRLEQFF. Written as DNA, the CDR3 is TGCGCCAGCAGTGAGTCGAGACTAGAGCAGTTCTTC. The rearrangement joins TRBV10-2 to TRBJ2-1; D is possibly TRBD2 (5 bases). The CDR3 loop spans 12 amino acids. CDR1 and CDR2 (germline): WSHSY, SAAADI. V was pared by 0 bases and J by 10 bases, with 7 bases between.

The chain is built from TRBV28 and TRBJ1-6; possible D gene TRBD1, 6 bases. Germline V gene lookup returns CDR1 MDHEN and CDR2 SYDVKM. The CDR3 is made up of 14 amino acids. The ends were cut back, 7 bases at V and 10 bases at J, with 17 bases in the middle. CDR3 region: CASITQGRGSPLHF. CDR3 DNA sequence: TGTGCCAGCATCACACAGGGTCGAGGGTCACCCCTCCACTTT.

CDR3 amino acids: CASRTSRSQHTQYF. The CDR3 nucleotides are TGTGCCAGCAGAACTAGCAGATCCCAACATACGCAGTATTTT. The genes are TRBV2 and TRBJ2-3, with a possible D match to TRBD2 (6 bases). Per germline, CDR1 SNHLY and CDR2 FYNNEI. This CDR3 is built from 14 residues. Trimming took 6 bases from V and 7 from J, leaving 17 bases between them.

The V call is TRBV19, the J call TRBJ1-5; D perhaps matches TRBD1 (5 bases). CDR3 length: 16 residues. Trimming took off 4 bases at V and 0 bases at J, with 13 bases between the two ends. Germline CDR1 and CDR2: LNHDA and SQIVND (reference sequence). CDR3 in amino acids: CASSTFRDTSNQPQHF. The CDR3 DNA reads TGTGCCAGTAGTACCTTCAGGGATACTAGCAATCAGCCCCAGCATTTT.